These 27 T cell receptor beta chains came from one sample sequenced in a study of blood T cell repertoires in COVID-19. Produced via immunoSEQ multiplex PCR; TCRdb's table is partial and in-frame only. The sample lists 75,000 or so clones; roughly 86% were seen once. The sample taken for sequencing was peripheral blood. The origin of the receptors is a man between 65 and 85 years old with acute or convalescent COVID-19.

This rearrangement joins TRBV19 to TRBJ2-2, with D tentatively TRBD2 (5 bases). Trimming cost V 5 bases and J 10 bases, with 17 bases left between them. CDR1 is LNHDA, CDR2 SQIVND, per germline (reference sequence). The CDR3 runs to 14 residues. The CDR3 region is CASSFLRGVTELFF. The DNA for the CDR3 is TGTGCCAGTAGTTTCTTACGGGGTGTTACGGAGCTGTTTTTT.

DNA for the CDR3: TGTGCCAGCAGCTTATCAGGTCAGTCCAATCAGCCCCAGCATTTT. Translated, it gives CASSLSGQSNQPQHF. The chain combines TRBV7-2 with TRBJ1-5, with D unclear. V lost 2 bases and J lost 3, with 11 bases in between. The CDR3 consists of 15 residues. CDR1 is SGHTA and CDR2 is FQGNSA in the germline V gene.

The chain couples TRBV6-4 to TRBJ1-5; 8 nucleotides agree with TRBD1. V shed 5 bases and J 5 bases; nucleotides not matched to a gene: 2. The germline CDR1 and CDR2 sequences are MRHNA and SNTAGT. The CDR3 has 13 amino acids. This CDR3 is CASSPQGDQPQHF. In nucleotides, the CDR3 is TGTGCCAGCAGTCCACAGGGGGATCAGCCCCAGCATTTT.

V and J are TRBV3-1 (or the pseudogene TRBV3-2) and TRBJ1-4; 8 nucleotides agree with TRBD1. Germline trimming cut 4 bases from V and 7 bases from J; bases unmatched to any gene: 8. Germline V gives CDR1 LGHDT, CDR2 YNNKEL (reference sequence). The CDR3 consists of 15 residues. CDR3 DNA sequence: TGTGCCAGCAGCCCCACCGGACAGGGCGGTGAAAAACTGTTTTTT. It codes for CASSPTGQGGEKLFF.

The chain couples TRBV2 to TRBJ1-2; possible D gene TRBD1, 5 bases. This CDR3 contains 15 residues. CDR1 and CDR2 from the germline V gene are SNHLY and FYNNEI. V lost 4 bases, J lost 5 bases, and 17 bases lay in between. Here the CDR3 reads CASSAVLQALYGYTF. DNA for the CDR3: TGTGCCAGCAGTGCGGTCTTACAGGCCCTATATGGCTACACCTTC.

The chain is built from TRBV14 and TRBJ2-7; a possible D gene is TRBD2 (6 bases). CDR1 SGHDN and CDR2 FVKESK come from the germline V gene. Trimming cost V 0 bases and J 2 bases, with 14 bases left between them. This CDR3 region has 16 residues. The CDR3 region has the DNA TGTGCCAGCAGCCAAGATCGGGACTTACCCCCCTACGAGCAGTACTTC. Translation gives CASSQDRDLPPYEQYF.

The gene calls are TRBV7-2 and TRBJ1-5, with D maybe TRBD1 (6 bases). Per germline, CDR1 SGHTA and CDR2 FQGNSA. This CDR3 region has 16 residues. Trimming cost V 5 bases and J 7 bases, with 21 bases left between them. CDR3 sequence reads: CASSAHSGGLQQPQHF. CDR3 bases: TGTGCCAGCAGCGCACACTCGGGGGGGCTCCAACAGCCCCAGCATTTT.

The count of this clone is one. The V gene is TRBV28, the J gene TRBJ1-5; tentatively, D is TRBD1 (6 bases). Trimming took off 6 bases at V and 1 base at J, with 19 bases between the two ends. Per germline, CDR1 MDHEN and CDR2 SYDVKM. CDR3 length equals 17 residues. The CDR3 is CASSIQGAKWSNQPQHF. The CDR3 nucleotides read TGTGCCAGCAGCATACAGGGAGCGAAGTGGAGCAATCAGCCCCAGCATTTT. Variable domain in full (rest from reference TRBV28 and TRBJ1-5): DVKVTQSSRYLVKRTGEKVFLECVQDMDHENMFWYRQDPGLGLRLIYFSYDVKMKEKGDIPEGYSVSREKKERFSLILESASTNQTSMYLCASSIQGAKWSNQPQHFGDGTRLSIL.

The chain couples TRBV19 to TRBJ2-5; D ambiguous. V gave up 1 base and J gave up 1 base, with 13 bases separating them. Germline values: CDR1 LNHDA, CDR2 SQIVND (reference sequence). The CDR3 is 16 residues long. The CDR3 region has the DNA TGTGCCAGTAGTATAGTTTCTGGGCAGACCCAAGAGACCCAGTACTTC. It is translated as CASSIVSGQTQETQYF.

This sequence joins TRBV6-5 and TRBJ1-2; the match to TRBD1 covers 12 bases. CDR3 length equals 15 residues. Germline trimming cut 6 bases from V and 4 bases from J; bases unmatched to any gene: 6. CDR1 is MNHEY, CDR2 SVGAGI, per germline. CDR3 nucleotide sequence: TGTGCCAGCAGGACCCCGGGACAGGGGGCCTATGGCTACACCTTC. It codes for CASRTPGQGAYGYTF.

This sequence joins TRBV3-1 (or the pseudogene TRBV3-2) and TRBJ1-1, with D maybe TRBD1 (5 bases). V was shortened by 0 bases and J by 5 bases, with 13 bases between the two germline ends. The length of the CDR3 is 15 residues. CDR1 is LGHDT, CDR2 YNNKEL, per germline (reference sequence). This chain's CDR3 is CASSQDPGGWTEAFF. In nucleotides, the CDR3 is TGTGCCAGCAGCCAAGATCCGGGGGGTTGGACTGAAGCTTTCTTT.

This clone was seen just once. V gene TRBV15 combines with J gene TRBJ2-5; TRBD2 matches 7 bases. V trimming: 5 bases; J trimming: 9 bases; junction bases outside the gene matches: 9. The germline V gene has CDR1 LNHNV and CDR2 YYDKDF (reference sequence). This CDR3 comprises 13 residues. Here the CDR3 reads CATSVGGGPAQYF. The CDR3 DNA is TGTGCCACCAGCGTTGGCGGGGGTCCGGCCCAGTACTTC.

V is TRBV28 and J is TRBJ2-2, with 13 bases identical to TRBD2. Germline V gene sequence: CDR1 MDHEN, CDR2 SYDVKM. This CDR3 is 17 amino acids long. J was trimmed by 3 bases and V by 7 bases; bases with no gene match: 8. CDR3 protein: CASTIGLAGVYTGELFF. DNA for the CDR3: TGTGCCAGCACCATTGGACTAGCGGGAGTCTACACCGGGGAGCTGTTTTTT.

V is TRBV7-2 and J is TRBJ2-4, with D tentatively TRBD2 (5 bases). Between the trimmed V and J ends, which lost 5 bases and 1 base, there was a span of 12 bases. The length of the CDR3 is 15 residues. Germline values: CDR1 SGHTA, CDR2 FQGNSA. The CDR3 DNA reads as TGTGCCAGCAGCCTGCCGGGGTCGGCCAAAAACATTCAGTACTTC. This gives the protein CASSLPGSAKNIQYF.

This chain joins TRBV30 and TRBJ1-6; D not certain. The V end lost 5 bases, the J end lost 11 bases, and 19 bases lay between the germline ends. CDR3 length equals 14 residues. Germline assignment: CDR1 GTSNPN and CDR2 SVGIG (reference sequence). The CDR3 DNA reads TGTGCCTGGGGAGTATACGCACCCGGGACACCCCTCCACTTT. Protein: CAWGVYAPGTPLHF.

The genes are TRBV15 and TRBJ1-3; no clear D. Deletions cut 6 bases from V and 4 bases from J, with 16 bases between. Germline assignment: CDR1 LNHNV and CDR2 YYDKDF (reference sequence). This CDR3 has 15 amino acids. CDR3 DNA: TGTGCCACCAGTCCCGTGGGCCCCGTAGGAAACACCATATATTTT. Translating it yields CATSPVGPVGNTIYF. Based on the CDR3 plus reference TRBV15 and TRBJ1-3, the full variable domain is DAMVIQNPRYQVTQFGKPVTLSCSQTLNHNVMYWYQQKSSQAPKLLFHYYDKDFNNEADTPDNFQSRRPNTSFCFLDIRSPGLGDTAMYLCATSPVGPVGNTIYFGEGSWLTVV.

The chain employs TRBV30 and TRBJ1-3; TRBD1 is a possible D gene (5 bases). V was trimmed by 4 bases and J by 8 bases, leaving 15 bases between them. Germline-derived CDR1 and CDR2 are GTSNPN and SVGIG (reference sequence). This CDR3 is built from 13 residues. The CDR3 region is CAWNRHGGDTIYF. DNA for the CDR3: TGTGCCTGGAACCGACACGGGGGAGACACCATATATTTT.

This clone was seen once. The chain is built from TRBV5-1 and TRBJ2-5, with 14 bases lining up with TRBD2. Germline V gene lookup returns CDR1 SGHRS and CDR2 YFSETQ. The CDR3 loop spans 16 amino acids. V dropped 4 bases and J dropped 3; count of bases not matched to a gene: 5. CDR3 bases: TGCGCCAGCAGCCTAGGGGGACTAGCGGGGGAAGAGACCCAGTACTTC. As protein: CASSLGGLAGEETQYF.

V usage is TRBV7-9 and J usage is TRBJ1-5; 9 nucleotides agree with TRBD1. V lost 4 bases, J lost 0 bases, and 13 bases stayed unmatched. Germline assignment: CDR1 SEHNR and CDR2 FQNEAQ (reference sequence). The CDR3 is 19 amino acids. The DNA for the CDR3 is TGTGCCAGCAGCTCGTGGACAGGGGAAACTCGTCATAGCAATCAGCCCCAGCATTTT. This gives the protein CASSSWTGETRHSNQPQHF.

The chain joins TRBV28 to TRBJ2-1; 10 positions agree with TRBD1. The germline V gene encodes CDR1 MDHEN and CDR2 SYDVKM. V lost 6 bases, J lost 7 bases, and 6 bases stayed unmatched. The CDR3 runs to 14 residues. The CDR3 DNA follows: TGTGCCAGCAGCAGACAGGGGGCAGGGAATGAGCAGTTCTTC. Its protein is CASSRQGAGNEQFF. The full variable domain, completed using reference TRBV28 and TRBJ2-1, is DVKVTQSSRYLVKRTGEKVFLECVQDMDHENMFWYRQDPGLGLRLIYFSYDVKMKEKGDIPEGYSVSREKKERFSLILESASTNQTSMYLCASSRQGAGNEQFFGPGTRLTVL.

This chain joins TRBV5-1 and TRBJ2-3; 8 nucleotides align to TRBD2. This CDR3 spans 14 amino acids. Germline CDR1 is SGHRS and CDR2 is YFSETQ. V lost 7 bases, J lost 5 bases, and 9 bases stayed unmatched. CDR3 nucleotides: TGCGCCAGCGCAACAAGCGGGAGAGAAGATACGCAGTATTTT. It yields the protein CASATSGREDTQYF.

The CDR3 region is CASSGTGTTEAFF. The CDR3 DNA is TGTGCCAGCAGCGGCACAGGGACCACTGAAGCTTTCTTT. The rearrangement links TRBV9 to TRBJ1-1, with D possibly matching TRBD1 (6 bases). The CDR3 runs to 13 residues. Germline V lookup: CDR1 SGDLS, CDR2 YYNGEE. The V and J ends lost 3 bases and 4 bases respectively, with 10 bases between them.

V usage is TRBV10-3 and J usage is TRBJ1-1; D gene unclear. The CDR3 spans 13 residues. Germline-derived CDR1 and CDR2 are ENHRY and SYGVKD. The V end lost 7 bases, the J end lost 3 bases, and 12 bases lay between the germline ends. CDR3 protein: CAITTREDTEAFF. In nucleotides, the CDR3 is TGTGCCATCACCACGAGGGAGGACACTGAAGCTTTCTTT.

CDR3 sequence reads: CASSLQRNTEAFF. CDR3 DNA: TGTGCCAGCAGCTTACAGAGAAACACTGAAGCTTTCTTT. The rearrangement joins TRBV6-5 to TRBJ1-1; D uncertain. Trimming cost V 6 bases and J 2 bases, with 10 bases left between them. The CDR3 runs 13 residues. Per the germline V gene, CDR1 is MNHEY and CDR2 is SVGAGI.

The chain joins TRBV24-1 to TRBJ2-1; D is unclear. The CDR3 is 12 amino acids. The V end was cut by 2 bases, the J end by 6 bases, with 4 bases between. Germline loops: CDR1 KGHDR, CDR2 SFDVKD. CDR3 coding DNA: TGTGCCACCAGTGATTCTCTCAATGAGCAGTTCTTC. Protein: CATSDSLNEQFF.

The sample holds one count of this clone. The rearrangement joins TRBV6-2 or TRBV6-3 to TRBJ1-6, with 10 bases aligning to TRBD1. The CDR3 has 14 amino acids. V trimming: 5 bases; J trimming: 10 bases; junction bases outside the gene matches: 5. Germline V gives CDR1 MNHEY, CDR2 SVGEGT. CDR3 in DNA: TGTGCCAGCAGTAGGACAGGGGGTGAGTCACCCCTCCACTTT. Amino acid sequence: CASSRTGGESPLHF.

V gene TRBV7-8 combines with J gene TRBJ1-6; D is unclear. CDR1 is SGHVS, CDR2 FQNEAQ, per germline. With 0 bases removed from V and 13 bases from J, the gap between germline ends came to 10 bases. The CDR3 extends over 13 amino acids. CDR3 sequence reads: CASSLAELQPLHF. Here the CDR3 DNA reads TGTGCCAGCAGCTTAGCAGAATTACAGCCCCTCCACTTT.